This T cell receptor (beta chain) was identified during a study of blood T cell repertoires in COVID-19. The overall study: The origin of the acute and convalescent COVID-19 samples was the United States, Italy and Spain.

Germline assignment: CDR1 MGHRA and CDR2 YSYEKL. Germline trimming cut 4 bases from V and 0 bases from J; bases unmatched to any gene: 5. The CDR3 runs to 16 residues. Profiling relied on immunoSEQ multiplex PCR, and the TCRdb table lists in-frame clones only, not all of them. The sample includes hundreds of thousands of clones, around nine tenths of them seen just once. The material sequenced was PBMCs or T cells enriched from blood (not recorded which). This chain uses TRBV4-1 with TRBJ2-1; 8 bases fit TRBD2. The sequence was collected from a woman aged 60-75 years in a cohort exposed to, infected with or recovered from COVID-19 (not recorded which). CDR3 amino acids: CASSLSTSVSYNEQFF. DNA for the CDR3: TGCGCCAGCAGCCTGTCGACTAGCGTCTCCTACAATGAGCAGTTCTTC.